The source of this TCR beta chain is a study of T cells in Graves' hyperthyroidism and ophthalmopathy. This clonotype was seen only a few times. Using RNA transcripts as the source, TCR beta CDR3 regions were amplified. When the TCR CDR3 underwent first-round RT-PCR, the HTBI primer set was used. One entry per CDR3 protein results from TCRdb running MiXCR on the multiplex PCR reads. The table lists 450,000 to 700,000 distinct CDR3 sequences, 46% of them singletons, with roughly 19% in the top ten. This CDR3 region has 14 residues. Deletions cut 10 bases from V and 1 base from J, with 17 bases between. CDR1 SGHVS and CDR2 FNYEAQ come from the germline V gene. Thyroid ultrasound, orbital computed tomography, clinical symptoms, and serum thyroxine and TRAb underpinned diagnoses.

The chain links TRBV7-6 to TRBJ2-7; D gene unclear. The sequence was obtained from an adult woman with Graves' disease, either hyperthyroidism or ophthalmopathy (not recorded which). Input material: peripheral blood or thyroid tissue (not recorded which). The CDR3 DNA reads TGTGCCAACCGGAGCCCGCCCGGGTCCTACGAGCAGTACTTC. This gives the protein CANRSPPGSYEQYF.